Following are 31 T cell receptor beta chains from one sample sequenced in a study of cytomegalovirus exposure and HLA in healthy donors. The repertoire was sequenced with immunoSEQ multiplex PCR; TCRdb's copy has only in-frame clones and lacks some. The sample yields hundreds of thousands of clones, over 80% seen once. Sequenced input: PBMCs. Source of these receptors: a woman in her twenties or thirties in good health and CMV-seropositive.

This clone was observed a single time. The chain employs TRBV7-8 and TRBJ2-2; D remains ambiguous. The CDR3 sequence is 16 residues long. Trimming removed 1 base from V and 2 bases from J, with 11 bases in between. CDR1 and CDR2 (germline): SGHVS, FQNEAQ. The CDR3 nucleotides read TGTGCCAGCAGCTTAGGACACCAAATTAACACCGGGGAGCTGTTTTTT. Protein sequence: CASSLGHQINTGELFF. Variable domain in full (rest from reference TRBV7-8 and TRBJ2-2): GAGVSQSPRYKVAKRGQDVALRCDPISGHVSLFWYQQALGQGPEFLTYFQNEAQLDKSGLPSDRFFAERPEGSVSTLKIQRTQQEDSAVYLCASSLGHQINTGELFFGEGSRLTVL.

As concerns this clone: Additional DNA sequences in this sample encode the identical CDR3. The chain joins TRBV7-2 to TRBJ2-5; D is ambiguous. Trimming left V 2 bases short and J 3 bases short, with 4 bases between. CDR1 is SGHTA and CDR2 is FQGNSA in the germline V gene. The CDR3 sequence is 12 residues long. The CDR3 protein is CASSLREETQYF. The CDR3 DNA reads TGTGCCAGCAGCTTAAGGGAAGAGACCCAGTACTTC.

The chain carries TRBV6-5 and TRBJ2-7; 8 nucleotides line up with TRBD1. Germline V gene lookup returns CDR1 MNHEY and CDR2 SVGAGI. The CDR3 runs 14 residues. Germline trimming cut 6 bases from V and 3 bases from J; bases unmatched to any gene: 7. CDR3 sequence (DNA): TGTGCCAGCAGCAGGGGACAGGCGAACTACGAGCAGTACTTC. It yields the protein CASSRGQANYEQYF.

This clone was seen a handful of times. The V gene is TRBV7-6, the J gene TRBJ2-3; D is unresolved. CDR1 and CDR2 from the germline V gene are SGHVS and FNYEAQ. Trimming cost V 4 bases and J 0 bases, with 5 bases left between them. The CDR3 is 13 residues long. The CDR3, as DNA: TGTGCCAGCAGCTCACCTAGCACAGATACGCAGTATTTT. Translating gives CASSSPSTDTQYF.

This clone was observed a single time. V usage is TRBV19 and J usage is TRBJ2-7; the D gene is possibly TRBD1 (5 bases). Trimming removed 5 bases at V and 0 bases at J, with 14 bases between. This CDR3 has 15 residues. Germline V gene lookup returns CDR1 LNHDA and CDR2 SQIVND (reference sequence). CDR3: CASSVDSQSSYEQYF. CDR3 bases: TGTGCCAGTAGTGTCGACAGTCAAAGCTCCTACGAGCAGTACTTC.

This chain uses TRBV5-1 with TRBJ1-2; unclear D gene. The CDR3 spans 12 residues. V was pared by 0 bases and J by 7 bases, with 7 bases between. CDR1 and CDR2 from the germline V gene are SGHRS and YFSETQ. CDR3 DNA: TGCGCCAGCAGCTTGGACCGGATTGGCTACACCTTC. This sequence encodes CASSLDRIGYTF.

The J gene is TRBJ1-1, the V gene TRBV7-9; D is undetermined. The V gene's germline CDR1 is SEHNR and CDR2 FQNEAQ (reference sequence). With 2 bases removed from V and 0 bases from J, the gap between germline ends came to 7 bases. CDR3 size: 14 residues. The CDR3 nucleotides read TGTGCCAGCAGCTTACGCGGGATGAACACTGAAGCTTTCTTT. This codes for CASSLRGMNTEAFF.

This chain's CDR3 is CASSLGSSTDTQYF. The CDR3 DNA is TGTGCCAGCAGCTTGGGATCTAGCACAGATACGCAGTATTTT. V and J are TRBV7-6 and TRBJ2-3; D gene uncertain. V lost 3 bases, J lost 0 bases, and 7 bases lay in between. In germline, CDR1 is SGHVS, CDR2 FNYEAQ. This CDR3 region has 14 residues.

This chain links TRBV6-4 with TRBJ1-2; 12 bases align to TRBD1. The CDR3 has 14 amino acids. V was clipped by 6 bases and J by 8 bases; unmatched bases: 7. Germline V gene sequence: CDR1 MRHNA, CDR2 SNTAGT. The CDR3, as DNA: TGTGCCAGCAGCTTGGGACAGGGGGCGGTCGGCTACACCTTC. It codes for CASSLGQGAVGYTF.

This chain connects TRBV19 to TRBJ2-1; 11 positions agree with TRBD2. This CDR3 is built from 15 residues. V lost 6 bases to trimming and J lost 5 bases; unmatched junction nucleotides: 6. Germline V lookup: CDR1 LNHDA, CDR2 SQIVND (reference sequence). The CDR3 reads CASSRTSGSDNEQFF. The CDR3 DNA follows: TGTGCCAGTAGCAGAACTAGCGGGAGTGACAATGAGCAGTTCTTC.

The CDR3 here is CASARLAGAPSEQFF. The CDR3, as DNA: TGTGCCAGCGCAAGACTAGCGGGAGCACCGAGTGAGCAGTTCTTC. The chain carries TRBV2 and TRBJ2-1, with 12 bases fitting TRBD2. J gave up 9 bases and V 8 bases, and 11 bases lay outside the gene matches. The CDR3 spans 15 residues. Germline-derived CDR1 and CDR2 are SNHLY and FYNNEI.

The chain combines TRBV30 with TRBJ2-7; 8 bases are a match to TRBD2. Germline CDR1 and CDR2: GTSNPN and SVGIG (reference sequence). The V segment lost 2 bases and the J segment 4 bases; nucleotides outside the gene matches: 10. The CDR3 runs to 15 residues. CDR3 DNA: TGTGCCTGGAGTCCAACTCGGGGGGGCTCGTACGAGCAGTACTTC. Protein sequence: CAWSPTRGGSYEQYF. The full variable domain, with the rest looked up from reference TRBV30 and TRBJ2-7, is SQTIHQWPATLVQPVGSPLSLECTVEGTSNPNLYWYRQAAGRGLQLLFYSVGIGQISSEVPQNLSASRPQDRQFILSSKKLLLSDSGFYLCAWSPTRGGSYEQYFGPGTRLTVT.

In nucleotides, the CDR3 is TGTGCCAGCACCCCTCGGAGGGGGGCGAATGAAAAACTGTTTTTT. This gives the protein CASTPRRGANEKLFF. The chain links TRBV2 to TRBJ1-4; D is possibly TRBD1 (6 bases). There are 15 residues in the CDR3. Germline CDR1 SNHLY, CDR2 FYNNEI. With 7 bases removed from V and 5 bases from J, the gap between germline ends came to 17 bases.

This chain connects TRBV4-1 to TRBJ2-7, with TRBD2 matching over 7 bases. The CDR3 is 14 amino acids. V lost 4 bases and J lost 2; bases outside the gene matches: 5. Per germline, CDR1 MGHRA and CDR2 YSYEKL. CDR3 coding DNA: TGCGCCAGCAGCCGGGGGGGTGAAGCCTACGAGCAGTACTTC. Translation gives CASSRGGEAYEQYF.

The chain links TRBV27 to TRBJ2-3; D remains ambiguous. This CDR3 is 16 amino acids long. V lost 1 base and J lost 2, with 13 bases in between. Germline V CDR1 and CDR2: MNHEY, SMNVEV (reference sequence). As DNA, the CDR3 is TGTGCCAGCAGTTTATATGGCAGAGCTTCCACAGATACGCAGTATTTT. It translates to CASSLYGRASTDTQYF.

This chain uses TRBV27 with TRBJ2-1, with 7 bases lining up with TRBD1. This CDR3 is 13 amino acids long. V was pared by 6 bases and J by 7 bases, with 6 bases of the junction left unmatched. CDR1 is MNHEY, CDR2 SMNVEV, per germline (reference sequence). The CDR3 spells CASRWDRGNEQFF. The DNA for the CDR3 is TGTGCCAGCAGGTGGGACAGAGGTAATGAGCAGTTCTTC.

This clone was picked up a small number of times. The chain links TRBV4-1 to TRBJ1-5, with D possibly TRBD1 on 6 matching bases. The germline V and J ends were trimmed by 1 base and 0 bases, with 10 bases remaining between them. Germline lookup yields CDR1 MGHRA and CDR2 YSYEKL. The CDR3 length is 16 residues. The CDR3 loop reads CASSQVQGYSNQPQHF. DNA of the CDR3: TGCGCCAGCAGCCAAGTACAGGGATATAGCAATCAGCCCCAGCATTTT.

The CDR3: CASSALAGGLGANVLTF. CDR3 DNA sequence: TGTGCCAGCAGCGCCCTAGCGGGAGGGCTTGGGGCCAACGTCCTGACTTTC. This chain connects TRBV5-6 to TRBJ2-6; 12 bases are shared with TRBD2. The trim removed 4 bases at V and 3 bases at J, leaving 5 bases unmatched. This CDR3 contains 17 residues. Germline V lookup: CDR1 SGHDT, CDR2 YYEEEE. The full variable domain, rest sourced from reference TRBV5-6 and TRBJ2-6, is DAGVTQSPTHLIKTRGQQVTLRCSPKSGHDTVSWYQQALGQGPQFIFQYYEEEERQRGNFPDRFSGHQFPNYSSELNVNALLLGDSALYLCASSALAGGLGANVLTFGAGSRLTVL.

The J gene is TRBJ1-3, the V gene TRBV9, with TRBD1 as a possible D gene (6 bases). V was trimmed by 3 bases and J by 2 bases, leaving 9 bases between them. The germline CDR1 and CDR2 sequences are SGDLS and YYNGEE. This CDR3 has 14 residues. The CDR3 loop reads CASSDNRAGNTIYF. The DNA of the CDR3 is TGTGCCAGCAGCGATAACAGGGCTGGAAACACCATATATTTT.

This chain uses TRBV27 with TRBJ2-2; 7 bases align to TRBD2. Losses at the gene ends were 2 bases for V and 4 bases for J; bases not matched to a gene: 4. This CDR3 has 15 amino acids. CDR1 MNHEY and CDR2 SMNVEV come from the germline V gene (reference sequence). DNA for the CDR3: TGTGCCAGCAGTTTACAGCGGGGCGGCACCGGGGAGCTGTTTTTT. Translated: CASSLQRGGTGELFF.

This clone has more than one count but fewer than ten. The rearrangement joins TRBV20-1 to TRBJ1-4, with D unclear. V was trimmed by 2 bases and J by 7 bases, leaving 5 bases between them. Germline V CDR1 and CDR2: DFQATT, SNEGSKA (reference sequence). The CDR3 is 11 residues long. Here the CDR3 DNA reads TGCAGTGCTAGAAAGGGTGAAAAACTGTTTTTT. Amino acids: CSARKGEKLFF.

This clone was counted a single time. This chain joins TRBV7-9 and TRBJ1-2; D may be TRBD1 (6 bases). V gave up 3 bases and J gave up 8 bases, with 10 bases separating them. This CDR3 contains 12 residues. Germline V gene sequence: CDR1 SEHNR, CDR2 FQNEAQ (reference sequence). CDR3 sequence: CASSFSGDGYTF. The DNA of the CDR3 is TGTGCCAGCAGCTTTTCAGGGGACGGCTACACCTTC.

This chain connects TRBV11-2 to TRBJ2-7; D unresolved. V dropped 1 base and J dropped 5 bases, with 6 bases sitting between them. Germline assignment: CDR1 SGHAT and CDR2 FQNNGV. The CDR3 contains 12 residues. CDR3 sequence: CASSLVTDEQYF. The DNA for the CDR3 is TGTGCCAGCAGCTTAGTGACGGACGAGCAGTACTTC.

The J gene is TRBJ1-1, the V gene TRBV5-1; the D is unclear. Germline V gene data show CDR1 as SGHRS and CDR2 as YFSETQ. Trimming stripped 0 bases from V and 0 bases from J, with 6 bases between. This CDR3 contains 14 residues. CDR3 sequence reads: CASSLEQMNTEAFF. In DNA form, the CDR3 reads TGCGCCAGCAGCTTGGAACAGATGAACACTGAAGCTTTCTTT.

The V and J genes are TRBV28 and TRBJ2-3; D might be TRBD1 (6 bases). Germline assignment: CDR1 MDHEN and CDR2 SYDVKM. CDR3 size: 14 residues. V lost 11 bases and J lost 1, with 16 bases in between. The CDR3, as DNA: TGTGCCGGATCCAGGGGTAGGGGCACAGATACGCAGTATTTT. Protein: CAGSRGRGTDTQYF.

CDR3 residues: CASSPYYPRDRLNTEAFF. CDR3 DNA sequence: TGTGCCAGCAGTCCATATTACCCTCGGGACAGACTGAACACTGAAGCTTTCTTT. The rearrangement joins TRBV28 to TRBJ1-1; 7 nucleotides match TRBD1. CDR1 MDHEN and CDR2 SYDVKM come from the germline V gene. The V gene end was trimmed by 5 bases and the J gene end by 0 bases; junction bases not matched to a gene: 15. CDR3 length equals 18 residues.

Remarks on this clone: Distinct nucleotide sequences in the sample also encode this CDR3. The J gene is TRBJ2-7, the V gene TRBV5-1; D is undetermined. CDR3 length equals 14 residues. V lost 2 bases, J lost 0 bases, and 9 bases lay in between. Per germline, CDR1 SGHRS and CDR2 YFSETQ. CDR3 loop: CASSLVASSYEQYF. The CDR3, as DNA: TGCGCCAGCAGCTTAGTGGCCAGCTCCTACGAGCAGTACTTC.

J is TRBJ1-2 and V is TRBV5-1; TRBD1 matches at 7 bases. V shed 2 bases, J shed 2 bases, and the junction held 6 bases outside the gene matches. In germline, CDR1 is SGHRS, CDR2 YFSETQ. The CDR3 length is 15 residues. The CDR3 DNA sequence: TGCGCCAGCAGCTTTGGAGGGGGCCCAAACTATGGCTACACCTTC. As protein: CASSFGGGPNYGYTF.

The CDR3 nucleotides read TGTGCCAGCTCACCACAACAGGCGGGTGGGACTGAAGCTTTCTTT. This sequence encodes CASSPQQAGGTEAFF. The rearrangement joins TRBV18 to TRBJ1-1, with a weak D call TRBD1 (5 bases). V was cut by 1 base and J by 5 bases, with 14 bases left in between. The germline V gene encodes CDR1 KGHSH and CDR2 LQKENI. CDR3 size: 15 residues.

The chain has TRBV5-4 and TRBJ2-7, with TRBD2 matching 10 bases. Looked up from germline, CDR1 is SGHNT and CDR2 is YYREEE (reference sequence). The CDR3 runs 16 residues. J lost 2 bases, V lost 4 bases, and 9 bases had no gene match. This chain's CDR3 is CASSPTSGRATYEQYF. Written as DNA, the CDR3 is TGTGCCAGCAGCCCGACCAGCGGGAGGGCCACCTACGAGCAGTACTTC.

The sample holds one count of this clone. This sequence joins TRBV5-1 and TRBJ1-1; D ambiguous. This CDR3 region has 13 residues. CDR1 SGHRS and CDR2 YFSETQ come from the germline V gene. Trimming removed 4 bases from V and 2 bases from J, with 9 bases in between. For the CDR3, the DNA is TGCGCCAGCAGCCCTCAGAGTAACACTGAAGCTTTCTTT. Amino acid sequence: CASSPQSNTEAFF.